This T cell receptor (beta chain) was recovered during a study of multiple sclerosis patients with progressive multifocal leukoencephalopathy. About this clone itself: Its matching antigen is unknown.

There are 14 residues in the CDR3. V shed 0 bases and J shed 11 bases, with 17 bases lying between them. The germline CDR1 and CDR2 sequences are SGHRS and YFSETQ. General study findings and limits: Lower normalized Shannon entropy suggested reduced TRB diversity in most PML patients.

As to time point: time of PML onset. PML was diagnosed clinically and by MRI, then confirmed by JC virus DNA in cerebrospinal fluid. At PML onset, T3 blood samples were taken. Clones were read by immunoSEQ multiplex PCR, and TCRdb kept only the in-frame ones, dropping some. The sample includes fewer than 40,000 clones, 87% of them seen just once. Here the sequenced sample was PBMCs, taken from a patient treated with natalizumab. This chain links TRBV5-1 with TRBJ2-5; TRBD1 is a possible D gene (6 bases). The clonotype comes from a woman aged 40 to 49 with progressive multifocal leukoencephalopathy. CDR3 DNA sequence: TGCGCCAGCAGCTTGGACCAGGGGCCGAGGTGGCAGTACTTC. It encodes CASSLDQGPRWQYF.